This is a list of T cell receptor beta chains from one sample in a study of CD8 T cells in ankylosing spondylitis. TCRdb called the 5' RACE reads again in MiXCR, with one record for every CDR3 protein. In the table there are about 240,000 distinct CDR3 sequences, around a tenth of which are singletons. The sample consisted of blood, either unsorted or a sorted T cell fraction (not recorded which). The receptors were sampled from a male donor with ankylosing spondylitis or in good health (not recorded which). CDR3s include the opening cysteine and the closing phenylalanine or tryptophan. The D gene is left open where the match is weak. Clone size is stated in some rows and not others, as once, few, many or a class when expanded.

size | J | V | D | CDR3 | DNA
few | TRBJ2-6 | TRBV27 | TRBD2 | CASSSGLADPSGANVLTF | TGTGCCAGCAGTTCCGGACTAGCGGACCCCTCTGGGGCCAACGTCCTGACTTTC
NA | TRBJ1-5 | TRBV6-6 | NA | CASPESNQPQHF | TGTGCCAGCCCAGAGAGCAATCAGCCCCAGCATTTT
many | TRBJ2-3 | TRBV29-1 | NA | CSVATRFTDTQYF | TGCAGCGTTGCGACTAGATTCACAGATACGCAGTATTTT
many | TRBJ2-5 | TRBV12-3/TRBV12-4 | NA | CASSSGSQETQYF | TGTGCCAGCAGTTCCGGGTCTCAAGAGACCCAGTACTTC
few | TRBJ2-7 | TRBV24-1 | NA | CATSEVSNRLVTYEQYF | TGTGCCACCAGTGAGGTTTCAAACAGGCTTGTTACCTACGAGCAGTACTTC
many | TRBJ2-4 | TRBV3-1 | NA | CASSQGEGFSIQYF | TGTGCCAGCAGCCAAGGGGAAGGTTTTAGCATTCAGTACTTC
NA | TRBJ2-1 | TRBV28 | NA | CASAFYNEQFF | TGTGCCAGCGCATTCTACAATGAGCAGTTCTTC
few | TRBJ2-5 | TRBV20-1 | NA | CSARADGRETQYF | TGCAGTGCTAGAGCAGACGGGAGAGAGACCCAGTACTTC
few | TRBJ1-2 | TRBV9 | NA | CASSYQANYGYTF | TGTGCCAGCAGCTACCAAGCTAACTATGGCTACACCTTC
NA | TRBJ2-4 | TRBV24-1 | NA | CATSDWAVAKNIQYF | TGTGCCACCAGTGATTGGGCGGTAGCCAAAAACATTCAGTACTTC
many | TRBJ2-1 | TRBV12-3/TRBV12-4 | TRBD2 | CASSRPHGTSSYNEQFF | TGTGCCAGCAGTCGACCCCACGGGACTAGCTCCTACAATGAGCAGTTCTTC
many | TRBJ2-1 | TRBV20-1 | NA | CSARVGRGSGYNEQFF | TGCAGTGCTAGAGTGGGAAGAGGTTCGGGGTACAATGAGCAGTTCTTC
NA | TRBJ1-1 | TRBV29-1 | NA | CSARSWEKGTEAFF | TGCAGCGCCCGAAGCTGGGAAAAGGGAACTGAAGCTTTCTTT
few | TRBJ2-1 | TRBV28 | NA | CASSSPRTLSSYNEQFF | TGTGCCAGCAGTTCTCCTCGGACTCTTAGCTCCTACAATGAGCAGTTCTTC
NA | TRBJ2-1 | TRBV7-9 | TRBD2 | CASSQAGVGRNEQFF | TGTGCCAGCAGCCAAGCGGGAGTCGGTCGCAATGAGCAGTTCTTC
NA | TRBJ2-2 | TRBV5-1 | NA | CASSFVQVVTGELFF | TGCGCCAGCAGCTTCGTACAGGTGGTCACCGGGGAGCTGTTTTTT
NA | TRBJ2-1 | TRBV12-3/TRBV12-4 | NA | CASSPPDVKVAEQFF | TGTGCCAGCAGTCCACCAGACGTTAAAGTTGCTGAGCAGTTCTTC
NA | TRBJ1-1 | TRBV28 | TRBD1 | CASSKTGVAEAFF | TGTGCCAGCAGTAAAACAGGGGTGGCTGAAGCTTTCTTT
many | TRBJ2-1 | TRBV6-6 | NA | CASSQRSYNEQFF | TGTGCCAGCAGCCAGAGATCCTACAATGAGCAGTTCTTC
many | TRBJ2-3 | TRBV15 | NA | CATSVGDHGTDTQYF | TGTGCCACCAGCGTGGGGGATCACGGCACAGATACGCAGTATTTT